These 6 T cell receptor beta chains originate from one sample sequenced in a study of T cell responses to AZD1222 COVID-19 vaccine. TCRdb keeps only in-frame clones here, not all; method: immunoSEQ multiplex PCR. The sample has approximately 150,000 clones; 88% are singletons. Sample: peripheral blood, taken on day 0 of AZD1222 vaccination. Source of these receptors: an adult in good health.

J is TRBJ1-4 and V is TRBV7-9; possible D gene TRBD1, 5 bases. There are 14 residues in the CDR3. V lost 5 bases and J lost 11, with 18 bases in between. CDR1 and CDR2 (germline): SEHNR, FQNEAQ (reference sequence). CDR3 in DNA: TGTGCCAGCAGCCTCGGGACGGGCACGGGGAAACTGTTTTTT. It codes for CASSLGTGTGKLFF.

The chain combines TRBV6-2 or TRBV6-3 with TRBJ2-6; D ambiguous. V was clipped by 2 bases and J by 0 bases, with 14 bases between them. Germline assignment: CDR1 MNHEY and CDR2 SVGEGT. The CDR3 has 18 amino acids. Here the CDR3 reads CASSYPAVLSSGANVLTF. The CDR3 DNA is TGTGCCAGCAGTTACCCGGCAGTTCTAAGCTCTGGGGCCAACGTCCTGACTTTC.

The chain joins TRBV24-1 to TRBJ2-1; TRBD1 might be the D (7 bases). The CDR3 contains 14 residues. Germline CDR1 KGHDR, CDR2 SFDVKD. V was pared by 5 bases and J by 7 bases, with 14 bases between. Here the CDR3 DNA reads TGTGCCACCAGTGTCGGGGGACAGCGGAATGAGCAGTTCTTC. It yields the protein CATSVGGQRNEQFF.

For this clone: No DNA is shown, since the ends of the CDR3 on it are uncertain; the CDR3 is the one TCRdb lists. The chain employs TRBV7-2 and TRBJ2-1; the table calls TRBD2, which could not be checked here. Germline loops: CDR1 SGHTA, CDR2 FQGNSA. The CDR3 contains 14 residues when both ends are counted. The CDR3 region is CASSSSAGTGEQFF.

V is TRBV5-1 and J is TRBJ2-7; D may be TRBD2 (5 bases). V shed 0 bases and J shed 4 bases, with 8 bases lying between them. CDR3 length: 13 amino acids. Germline V CDR1 and CDR2: SGHRS, YFSETQ. Here the CDR3 reads CASSLAGEYEQYF. DNA of the CDR3: TGCGCCAGCAGCTTGGCTGGGGAGTACGAGCAGTACTTC.

This clone turned up a few times. The V call is TRBV4-1, the J call TRBJ2-1, with D hard to call. V dropped 4 bases and J dropped 5 bases, with 3 bases sitting between them. This CDR3 has 11 amino acids. Germline V CDR1 and CDR2: MGHRA, YSYEKL. CDR3 DNA sequence: TGCGCCAGCAGCCGAGACAATGAGCAGTTCTTC. This gives the protein CASSRDNEQFF.